The 31 T cell receptor beta chains reported below all come from one sample, sequenced in a study of T cell responses to AZD1222 COVID-19 vaccine. The method was immunoSEQ multiplex PCR; TCRdb's version includes in-frame clones alone and lacks a portion of them. The sample consists of over 85,000 clones, 85% to 95% of them appearing once. Sequencing used peripheral blood, obtained on day 0 of AZD1222 vaccination. The receptors were gathered from an adult in good health.

The J gene is TRBJ1-2, the V gene TRBV18; 9 bases fit TRBD1. Germline-derived CDR1 and CDR2 are KGHSH and LQKENI. The CDR3 length is 16 residues. The V gene end was trimmed by 0 bases and the J gene end by 2 bases; junction bases not matched to a gene: 4. CDR3 residues: CASSPPKGQGNYGYTF. The CDR3 DNA reads as TGTGCCAGCTCACCACCGAAAGGACAGGGGAACTATGGCTACACCTTC.

The genes are TRBV6-5 and TRBJ1-2; unclear D gene. CDR3 size: 14 residues. Germline V CDR1 and CDR2: MNHEY, SVGAGI. V was clipped by 5 bases and J by 7 bases, with 17 bases between them. The CDR3 DNA reads TGTGCCAGCAGTAACCCGGGTCCCAAGGCTGGCTACACCTTC. Translated: CASSNPGPKAGYTF.

The chain carries TRBV15 and TRBJ1-1; TRBD1 is a possible D gene (5 bases). CDR1 is LNHNV and CDR2 is YYDKDF in the germline V gene (reference sequence). The germline V and J ends were trimmed by 2 bases and 1 base, with 8 bases remaining between them. CDR3 length: 14 amino acids. The CDR3: CATSRPDRNTEAFF. As DNA, the CDR3 is TGTGCCACCAGCAGACCCGACAGGAACACTGAAGCTTTCTTT.

The gene calls are TRBV5-4 and TRBJ1-6, with D maybe TRBD1 (5 bases). From germline, CDR1 is SGHNT and CDR2 YYREEE (reference sequence). This CDR3 is 14 amino acids long. The V and J ends lost 4 bases and 6 bases respectively, with 11 bases between them. CDR3 in DNA: TGTGCCAGCAGCCAGCGGGGGTCTAATTCACCCCTCCACTTT. Protein product: CASSQRGSNSPLHF.

This clone appeared a few times. The junction departs from the called germline gene at one end, perhaps through a read error. V gene TRBV6-5 combines with J gene TRBJ1-1; D is perhaps TRBD1 (5 bases). CDR3 size: 15 residues. CDR1 MNHEY and CDR2 SVGAGI come from the germline V gene. The CDR3 coding sequence is TGTGCCAGCAGTTACTCAGGGTGGGGGAACTCTGAAGCTTTCTTT. Amino acid sequence: CASSYSGWGNSEAFF.

The rearrangement joins TRBV7-9 to TRBJ2-1; TRBD2 aligns across 8 bases. The CDR3 is 15 residues long. Germline V CDR1 and CDR2: SEHNR, FQNEAQ (reference sequence). Trimming at V came to 5 bases and at J to 2 bases, leaving 5 bases not matched to a gene. The CDR3 reads CASSPTSGPYNEQFF. The CDR3 DNA reads TGTGCCAGCAGCCCTACTAGCGGACCCTACAATGAGCAGTTCTTC.

This clone was seen more than once but under ten times. This chain links TRBV19 with TRBJ2-3; D not resolved. The CDR3 covers 14 residues. Deletions cut 10 bases from V and 1 base from J, with 15 bases between. Germline CDR1 LNHDA, CDR2 SQIVND (reference sequence). The CDR3: CATNPRLGTDTQYF. The CDR3 DNA reads as TGTGCCACCAATCCCAGGTTGGGCACAGATACGCAGTATTTT.

The V gene is TRBV5-4, the J gene TRBJ2-7; D possibly corresponds to TRBD2 (5 bases). Germline CDR1 is SGHNT and CDR2 is YYREEE (reference sequence). V dropped 5 bases and J dropped 4 bases, with 13 bases sitting between them. The CDR3 extends over 13 amino acids. The CDR3, as DNA: TGTGCCAGCAGGGATATTCGGGGATACGAGCAGTACTTC. This translates into CASRDIRGYEQYF.

The V and J genes are TRBV19 and TRBJ2-7, with 8 bases that match TRBD2. Germline V gene sequence: CDR1 LNHDA, CDR2 SQIVND (reference sequence). V trimming: 2 bases; J trimming: 2 bases; junction bases outside the gene matches: 5. The CDR3 has 15 residues. As DNA, the CDR3 is TGTGCCAGTAGTATAAAGCGGGGGCGCCCCTACGAGCAGTACTTC. It translates to CASSIKRGRPYEQYF.

This chain joins TRBV7-3 and TRBJ2-3, with no clear D. The CDR3 spans 13 residues. V was clipped by 1 base and J by 3 bases, with 5 bases between them. Germline V gene data show CDR1 as SGHTA and CDR2 as FQGTGA. CDR3 nucleotide sequence: TGTGCCAGCAGCTTAATTTGGACAGATACGCAGTATTTT. It is translated as CASSLIWTDTQYF.

This sequence joins TRBV7-6 and TRBJ1-5; a possible D gene is TRBD1 (5 bases). V shed 5 bases and J shed 6 bases, with 26 bases lying between them. The CDR3 sequence is 18 residues long. Germline loops: CDR1 SGHVS, CDR2 FNYEAQ. CDR3 nucleotides: TGTGCCAGCAGCCTTGGGACGGCCGGAGTTGGGTTACTTCAGCCCCAGCATTTT. It yields the protein CASSLGTAGVGLLQPQHF.

The chain employs TRBV4-2 and TRBJ1-2, with D hard to call. Deletions cut 0 bases from V and 7 bases from J, with 9 bases between. The CDR3 is made up of 13 amino acids. Germline CDR1 reads LGHNA; CDR2 reads YNFKEQ. The CDR3 coding sequence is TGTGCCAGCAGCCAAGATAAAGGGTTTGGCTACACCTTC. It is translated as CASSQDKGFGYTF.

The J gene is TRBJ1-6, the V gene TRBV25-1, with D possibly matching TRBD1 (5 bases). The length of the CDR3 is 14 residues. V lost 6 bases and J lost 5, with 11 bases in between. Germline CDR1 and CDR2: MGHDK and SYGVNS. The CDR3 nucleotides read TGTGCCAGCAGGGACACGACCGATAATTCACCCCTCCACTTT. Translating gives CASRDTTDNSPLHF.

The chain carries TRBV6-4 and TRBJ1-1, with 10 bases that match TRBD1. Germline CDR1 is MRHNA and CDR2 is SNTAGT. V dropped 5 bases and J dropped 5; count of bases not matched to a gene: 5. The CDR3 spans 14 residues. The CDR3, as DNA: TGTGCCAGCAGTACCGGGACAGGGGCAACTGAAGCTTTCTTT. Translating gives CASSTGTGATEAFF.

The chain recombines TRBV3-1 (or the pseudogene TRBV3-2) with TRBJ1-2; 7 bases agree with TRBD1. The germline gives CDR1 LGHDT, CDR2 YNNKEL (reference sequence). The CDR3 length is 14 residues. The V and J ends lost 9 bases and 1 base, in that order; junction bases with no gene match: 8. In DNA form, the CDR3 reads TGTGCCAGTAATCAGCGACAGGGTAACTATGGCTACACCTTC. Protein sequence: CASNQRQGNYGYTF.

V is TRBV21-1 and J is TRBJ1-4. TRBV21-1 corresponds to a pseudogene. CDR3 length equals 17 residues. The DNA for the CDR3 is TGTGCCAGCAGCACGGGACCGGGGCGGATAGTGGATGAAAAACTGTTTTTT. Translated: CASSTGPGRIVDEKLFF.

The chain combines TRBV4-1 with TRBJ1-1, with 8 bases fitting TRBD1. The CDR3 extends over 14 amino acids. Losses at the gene ends were 3 bases for V and 6 bases for J; bases not matched to a gene: 6. Germline V lookup: CDR1 MGHRA, CDR2 YSYEKL. This chain's CDR3 is CASSHYQGASEAFF. In DNA, the CDR3 is TGCGCCAGCAGCCATTATCAGGGGGCATCTGAAGCTTTCTTT.

This clone has only one observation. This chain links TRBV7-9 with TRBJ1-1; a weak D match, TRBD1 (5 bases). Germline V lookup: CDR1 SEHNR, CDR2 FQNEAQ (reference sequence). The length of the CDR3 is 16 residues. V lost 1 base and J lost 0, with 12 bases in between. The CDR3 protein is CASSLGGRGLNTEAFF. The CDR3 DNA sequence: TGTGCCAGCAGCTTAGGGGGACGGGGCTTGAACACTGAAGCTTTCTTT. Full variable domain (missing parts from reference TRBV7-9 and TRBJ1-1): DTGVSQNPRHKITKRGQNVTFRCDPISEHNRLYWYRQTLGQGPEFLTYFQNEAQLEKSRLLSDRFSAERPKGSFSTLEIQRTEQGDSAMYLCASSLGGRGLNTEAFFGQGTRLTVV.

The V call is TRBV20-1, the J call TRBJ1-2, with D maybe TRBD1 (5 bases). The CDR3 totals 11 residues. Trimming removed 2 bases at V and 4 bases at J, with 5 bases between. CDR1 and CDR2 from the germline V gene are DFQATT and SNEGSKA (reference sequence). This chain's CDR3 is CSARQGYGYTF. The CDR3 DNA reads as TGCAGTGCTAGACAGGGCTATGGCTACACCTTC.

CDR3 nucleotides: TGTGCCAGCAGCCAGGGGGGTGAGCAGTTCTTC. It translates to CASSQGGEQFF. The chain employs TRBV3-1 (or the pseudogene TRBV3-2) and TRBJ2-1, with D possibly TRBD2 on 6 matching bases. V was clipped by 3 bases and J by 9 bases, with 6 bases between them. Germline CDR1 is LGHDT and CDR2 is YNNKEL (reference sequence). The CDR3 runs to 11 residues.

V usage is TRBV9 and J usage is TRBJ2-5; 9 bases map to TRBD1. The CDR3 runs to 16 residues. Germline assignment: CDR1 SGDLS and CDR2 YYNGEE. After removal of 2 bases from V and 5 bases from J, the junction contained 10 bases not matched to a gene. The CDR3 nucleotides are TGTGCCAGCAGCGTGGGGACAGGGTACCGTGAGGAGACCCAGTACTTC. Amino acid sequence: CASSVGTGYREETQYF.

This chain uses TRBV24-1 with TRBJ2-3; no clear D gene. Trimming cost V 3 bases and J 0 bases, with 12 bases left between them. CDR1 is KGHDR, CDR2 SFDVKD, per germline. There are 16 residues in the CDR3. The CDR3 bases are TGTGCCACCAGTGATCCATTTGCGGCCAGCACAGATACGCAGTATTTT. Translated: CATSDPFAASTDTQYF.

This chain joins TRBV5-6 and TRBJ1-5; D remains unclear. Germline V gene sequence: CDR1 SGHDT, CDR2 YYEEEE. The ends were cut back, 0 bases at V and 0 bases at J, with 4 bases in the middle. This CDR3 is 14 amino acids long. For the CDR3, the DNA is TGTGCCAGCAGCTTGGGGGTTAGCAATCAGCCCCAGCATTTT. This codes for CASSLGVSNQPQHF.

The V gene is TRBV7-2, the J gene TRBJ2-7; D unclear. The ends were cut back, 5 bases at V and 0 bases at J, with 8 bases in the middle. Per the germline V gene, CDR1 is SGHTA and CDR2 is FQGNSA. The CDR3 has 13 amino acids. The CDR3 sequence: CASSRESSYEQYF. The DNA of the CDR3 is TGTGCCAGCAGCAGGGAAAGCTCCTACGAGCAGTACTTC.

Worth noting for this clone: The same CDR3 can be traced to other DNA sequences in this sample. The chain recombines TRBV28 with TRBJ1-2; D remains unclear. The length of the CDR3 is 12 residues. The germline V and J ends were trimmed by 5 bases and 2 bases, with 6 bases remaining between them. CDR1 MDHEN and CDR2 SYDVKM come from the germline V gene. CDR3 DNA: TGTGCCAGCAGTGTCCTGAACTATGGCTACACCTTC. Protein sequence: CASSVLNYGYTF.

The rearrangement links TRBV7-9 to TRBJ1-2, with 10 bases matching TRBD1. The length of the CDR3 is 17 residues. J was trimmed by 8 bases and V by 0 bases; bases with no gene match: 12. Looked up from germline, CDR1 is SEHNR and CDR2 is FQNEAQ (reference sequence). The chain's CDR3 is CASSLAGTGEMRRGYTF. CDR3 nucleotides: TGTGCCAGCAGCTTAGCGGGGACAGGGGAAATGAGAAGAGGCTACACCTTC. Based on the CDR3 plus reference TRBV7-9 and TRBJ1-2, the full variable domain is DTGVSQNPRHKITKRGQNVTFRCDPISEHNRLYWYRQTLGQGPEFLTYFQNEAQLEKSRLLSDRFSAERPKGSFSTLEIQRTEQGDSAMYLCASSLAGTGEMRRGYTFGSGTRLTVV.

The V call is TRBV6-5, the J call TRBJ1-6; D is undetermined. V shed 6 bases and J shed 10 bases, with 19 bases lying between them. Germline lookup yields CDR1 MNHEY and CDR2 SVGAGI. The CDR3 consists of 15 residues. The CDR3 DNA is TGTGCCAGCAGACCTGGGCCAGAAAAGACCTCACCCCTCCACTTT. Its protein is CASRPGPEKTSPLHF.

This chain connects TRBV19 to TRBJ1-3; no clear D gene. The germline V and J ends were trimmed by 5 bases and 1 base, with 9 bases remaining between them. Germline V gives CDR1 LNHDA, CDR2 SQIVND (reference sequence). The CDR3 loop spans 14 amino acids. The CDR3 coding sequence is TGTGCCAGTAGTGGGTTAGCATCTGGAAACACCATATATTTT. Translating gives CASSGLASGNTIYF.

Concerning this clone itself: The identical CDR3 is also encoded by other nucleotide sequences in the sample. The V gene is TRBV28, the J gene TRBJ1-6, with 10 bases that match TRBD1. The CDR3 loop spans 14 amino acids. V dropped 6 bases and J dropped 9; count of bases not matched to a gene: 5. CDR1 is MDHEN, CDR2 SYDVKM, per germline. The CDR3 protein is CASSLRDRGSPLHF. In DNA, the CDR3 is TGTGCCAGCAGCCTCCGGGACAGGGGTTCACCCCTCCACTTT.

The chain combines TRBV6-4 with TRBJ1-6; D is unclear. The CDR3 extends over 13 amino acids. The V gene lost 0 bases and the J gene lost 7 bases, with 4 bases spanning the gap. CDR1 is MRHNA and CDR2 is SNTAGT in the germline V gene. CDR3 DNA sequence: TGTGCCAGCAGTGACTCAGAGAATTCACCCCTCCACTTT. Its protein product is CASSDSENSPLHF.

The CDR3 loop reads CASSPPVRGGYGYTF. The CDR3 bases are TGTGCCAGCTCACCACCAGTGAGGGGCGGCTATGGCTACACCTTC. The chain employs TRBV18 and TRBJ1-2; D may be TRBD1 (5 bases). V lost 0 bases and J 4 bases, leaving 12 bases between the germline ends. CDR1 and CDR2 (germline): KGHSH, LQKENI. The CDR3 sequence is 15 residues long.